A single TCR beta chain is shown here with its context. Sequencing was performed with immunoSEQ multiplex PCR; in TCRdb, only in-frame clones are kept and a portion is missing. This sample carries 52,000 or so clones, 82% of them seen once, and the ten largest clones take approximately 6.1%. Germline V gene sequence: CDR1 MNHNS, CDR2 SASEGT. Trimming took 6 bases from V and 1 from J; bases not matched to a gene: 8. The CDR3 covers 15 residues. The sample belongs to a study of radiotherapy plus CTLA-4 blockade in lung cancer. The sequencing used peripheral blood, collected from a patient treated with radiotherapy plus ipilimumab. The sequence was collected from a human donor with non-small cell lung cancer whose response to radiotherapy plus ipilimumab could not be evaluated. V gene TRBV6-1 combines with J gene TRBJ1-1; 7 nucleotides align to TRBD1. The CDR3 loop is CASRRGTAQNTEAFF. For the CDR3, the DNA is TGTGCCAGCAGGAGGGGGACAGCCCAGAACACTGAAGCTTTCTTT.